Listed below are T cell receptor beta chains from one sample, sequenced in a study of CD8 T cells in Susac syndrome. TCRdb re-derived calls from the immunoSEQ multiplex PCR reads in MiXCR, one entry per CDR3 protein. This table holds about 210,000 distinct CDR3 sequences, 95% found once. Sequences were obtained from CD4+ T cells from PBMCs. All receptors come from a human donor with multiple sclerosis. CDR3s include the opening cysteine and the closing phenylalanine or tryptophan. The order of the fields is D gene, J gene, V gene, clone size, CDR3 DNA, CDR3 protein. The D gene is left open where the match is weak. Clone size is not always given. Where it is, it says once, few, many or a class for expanded clones.

NA TRBJ1-2 TRBV30 NA TGTGCCTGGAGTGTACTTATAGGGGTCTCCGGCTACACCTTC CAWSVLIGVSGYTF
NA TRBJ1-1 TRBV6-5 NA TGTGCCAGCACCGGAAGGAGAGGAGCGAACACTGAAGCTTTCTTT CASTGRRGANTEAFF
TRBD1 TRBJ2-2 TRBV15 NA TGTGCCACCAGCATCGGGACAGGGGCGAACACCGGGGAGCTGTTTTTT CATSIGTGANTGELFF
TRBD1 TRBJ2-5 TRBV7-9 NA TGTGCCAGCAGCTCGGGACAGTACCAAGAGACCCAGTACTTC CASSSGQYQETQYF
TRBD2 TRBJ2-3 TRBV9 once TGTGCCAGCGGACTAGCGGGGTCCGATACGCAGTATTTT CASGLAGSDTQYF
NA TRBJ2-1 TRBV29-1 once TGCAGCGTTGATGTGTCCAATTACAATGAGCAGTTCTTC CSVDVSNYNEQFF
NA TRBJ2-4 TRBV7-9 NA TGTGCCAGCACCCGAGGACACATTCAGTACTTC CASTRGHIQYF
NA TRBJ1-2 TRBV20-1 NA TGCAGTGCTAGTCGCCAGCCAAGTAACGGCTACACCTTC CSASRQPSNGYTF
TRBD1 TRBJ1-6 TRBV5-6 NA TGTGCCAGCAGCCCCCTGGGGTGGCAGGGGGCGTCACCCCTCCACTTT CASSPLGWQGASPLHF
NA TRBJ1-1 TRBV9 NA TGTGCCAGCAGCGTACGCCCGGAGGGGGAAGCTTTCTTT CASSVRPEGEAFF
NA TRBJ2-7 TRBV10-3 NA TGTGCCATCTGGCGGGACAGTTCCTACGAGCAGTACTTC CAIWRDSSYEQYF
NA TRBJ1-2 TRBV29-1 NA TGCAGCGTTGCAGGGGCTGGCTACACCTTC CSVAGAGYTF
TRBD1 TRBJ1-3 TRBV9 NA TGTGCCAGCAGCCTCAGGACAGGGATCGGAAACACCATATATTTT CASSLRTGIGNTIYF
TRBD2 TRBJ2-7 TRBV11-2 NA TGTGCCAGCAGCAAAGCGGGAATACCCTACGAGCAGTACTTC CASSKAGIPYEQYF
NA TRBJ1-1 TRBV30 NA TGTGCCTGGAGTGGCCAAGGGCGGTACACTGAAGCTTTCTTT CAWSGQGRYTEAFF
NA TRBJ2-3 TRBV10-3 NA TGTGCCATCAGTGGAGTGTCGGGTGATACGCAGTATTTT CAISGVSGDTQYF
TRBD1 TRBJ2-1 TRBV15 NA TGTGCCACCAGCAGAGATCGGTTGGACAGGGGCCTCTCCTACAATGAGCAGTTCTTC CATSRDRLDRGLSYNEQFF
TRBD1 TRBJ1-5 TRBV6-5 NA TGTGCCAGCAGTCCGGCCAGGGGGGGACAGCCCCAGCATTTT CASSPARGGQPQHF
TRBD1 TRBJ2-6 TRBV6-1 NA TGTGCCAGCAGACGACAGGGGAATGTAGGTTCTGGGGCCAACGTCCTGACTTTC CASRRQGNVGSGANVLTF
NA TRBJ2-5 TRBV28 NA TGTGCCAGCAGCGACGCAGACTACCAAGAGACCCAGTACTTC CASSDADYQETQYF
NA TRBJ2-1 TRBV7-3 NA TGTGCCAGCAGCTTAACGGCCGGAAACAATGAGCAGTTCTTC CASSLTAGNNEQFF
NA TRBJ2-1 TRBV2 NA TGTGCCAGCAGTGTAGACGGCTACAATGAGCAGTTCTTC CASSVDGYNEQFF
NA TRBJ1-1 TRBV3-1 NA TGTGCCAGCAGCCGATTAGTAGGCACTGAAGCTTTCTTT CASSRLVGTEAFF
TRBD2 TRBJ2-5 TRBV19 NA TGTGCCACCTCCGATCCCGGGACTAGCGTTTCAGAGACCCAGTACTTC CATSDPGTSVSETQYF
NA TRBJ1-2 TRBV20-1 NA TGCAGTGCAAAACCAGCGGGTGGACTTGATGGCTACACCTTC CSAKPAGGLDGYTF
TRBD1 TRBJ2-2 TRBV2 NA TGTGCCAGCAGAGGGACAGCGATCACCGGGGAGCTGTTTTTT CASRGTAITGELFF
TRBD2 TRBJ2-3 TRBV20-1 NA TGCAGTGCTACTGGACTAGCGGGAGTTAATACGCAGTATTTT CSATGLAGVNTQYF
NA TRBJ2-7 TRBV9 NA TGTGCCAGCAGCGAAGGACAGTCCAATTTCTACGAGCAGTACTTC CASSEGQSNFYEQYF
NA TRBJ1-1 TRBV29-1 once TGCAGCACACACACAGGATTCACTGAAGCTTTCTTT CSTHTGFTEAFF
NA TRBJ1-2 TRBV7-9 NA TGTGCCAGCAGCTTAGAGGTTCGGGGTTCTGGCTACACCTTC CASSLEVRGSGYTF
NA TRBJ2-2 TRBV5-1 NA TGCGCCAGCAGTAAACAAGCGCACGCGAACACCGGGGAGCTGTTTTTT CASSKQAHANTGELFF
NA TRBJ2-2 TRBV7-3 NA TGTGCCAGCAGCATAAAACGAGGGACCGGGGAGCTGTTTTTT CASSIKRGTGELFF
NA TRBJ2-5 TRBV21-1 NA TGTGCCAGCAGCGAACGGACAGGGGGGCTCCAAGAGACCCAGTACTTC CASSERTGGLQETQYF
NA TRBJ1-4 TRBV6-1 NA TGTGCCAGCAGCCAGGCTCTTACGTCCGTCGGTAATGAAAAACTGTTTTTT CASSQALTSVGNEKLFF
TRBD1 TRBJ2-7 TRBV20-1 NA TGCAGTGCTAGGTTTGTCGACAGGGGGCCCTCCTACGAGCAGTACTTC CSARFVDRGPSYEQYF
NA TRBJ2-7 TRBV2 NA TGTGCCAGCAGTGGGGGCAGTGTAGAGCAGTACTTC CASSGGSVEQYF
NA TRBJ2-3 TRBV24-1 NA TGTGCCACCAGTGATTATGCAGACCTCACAGATACGCAGTATTTT CATSDYADLTDTQYF
NA TRBJ1-1 TRBV4-1 NA TGCGCCAGCAGCCAAGATAAGGGAGCGGGGGGGAACACTGAAGCTTTCTTT CASSQDKGAGGNTEAFF
TRBD1 TRBJ1-2 TRBV29-1 NA TGCAGCGTTGTTCAGGGGGCCAGTGGCTACACCTTC CSVVQGASGYTF
NA TRBJ2-3 TRBV29-1 NA TGCAGCGCCCAAGAAGCGGGAGATACGCAGTATTTT CSAQEAGDTQYF